The following is a T cell receptor beta chain sequence with its context. Its target is unknown. The data stem from a study of T cell responses to AZD1222 COVID-19 vaccine. Study findings and constraints: Dominant CD4 TCR responses targeted spike regions 160-218 and 743-854. Sampling that yielded the repertoires occurred only after the peak T cell response.

TCRdb's table, derived via immunoSEQ multiplex PCR, lists solely in-frame clones and lacks some. The repertoire holds approximately 120,000 clones, approximately 86% seen once, with 4.5% to 5.5% in the top ten. Germline lookup yields CDR1 SGHNT and CDR2 YENEEA. This CDR3 comprises 18 residues. V gave up 4 bases and J gave up 0 bases, with 22 bases separating them. The chain couples TRBV11-3 to TRBJ2-7; D is tentatively TRBD1 or TRBD2 (11 bases each). This sequence originates from an adult in good health. Sequenced here: peripheral blood, sampled on day 0 of AZD1222 vaccination. The CDR3 loop is CASSSDRGLAGGSYEQYF. CDR3 bases: TGTGCCAGCAGCTCGGACAGGGGGCTAGCGGGAGGCTCCTACGAGCAGTACTTC.